This TCR beta chain was sequenced for a study of T cell responses to AZD1222 COVID-19 vaccine. Points from the study as a whole: Regions left unmutated in variants are reportedly the target of nearly half of spike-specific TCRs. Breadth and depth of Spike-specific TCRs rose after two AZD1222 doses. There were vaccine-associated CD4 TCRs across spike, dominant at 160-218 and 743-854. Donors were mostly white British, more females; clonal diversity possibly underestimated.

Comments on this clone: Its antigen is still unknown.

Looked up from germline, CDR1 is LGHDT and CDR2 is YNNKEL (reference sequence). The CDR3 has 15 residues. The V end was cut by 7 bases, the J end by 8 bases, with 21 bases between. Data came from immunoSEQ multiplex PCR; TCRdb stores just in-frame clones and leaves some out. The data contain about 55,000 clones, 70% to 85% of them singletons. This chain joins TRBV3-1 (or the pseudogene TRBV3-2) and TRBJ1-3; possibly TRBD1 for D (6 bases). Source: peripheral blood, taken on day 0 of AZD1222 vaccination. This receptor was taken from an adult in good health. The CDR3 is CASTGPSGGQYTIYF. The CDR3 region has the DNA TGTGCCAGCACCGGCCCCTCGGGGGGACAATACACCATATATTTT.